The 18 T cell receptor beta chains below come from one sample, sequenced in a study of beta chain features in type 1 diabetes. Study observations and caveats: Among all four CD4+ subsets, Type 1 diabetes patients had TCRB CDR3s that were moderately but significantly shorter.

No antigens are known for them. Expressed TCRB transcripts were sequenced because the entire RNA isolate underwent reverse transcription. TCRdb's copy holds only in-frame clones and misses some; the assay was immunoSEQ multiplex PCR. The repertoire consists of under 350,000 clones, with approximately 15% occurring once and the leading ten covering over 0.015%. The sample taken for sequencing was naive CD4+ T cells from blood. The receptor set was obtained from a man in his thirties or forties with type 1 diabetes.

Note on this clone: The identical CDR3 is also encoded by other nucleotide sequences in the sample. The chain couples TRBV30 to TRBJ1-5; TRBD1 agrees at 7 bases. The CDR3 covers 13 residues. Looked up from germline, CDR1 is GTSNPN and CDR2 is SVGIG (reference sequence). J gave up 3 bases and V 3 bases, and 2 bases lay outside the gene matches. The CDR3 nucleotides are TGTGCCTGGAGCGGGACAGACAATCAGCCCCAGCATTTT. This encodes CAWSGTDNQPQHF.

This chain's CDR3 is CASSFDNQETQYF. The DNA for the CDR3 is TGCGCCAGCAGCTTTGACAACCAAGAGACCCAGTACTTC. This chain connects TRBV5-1 to TRBJ2-5; D remains unclear. The germline V gene has CDR1 SGHRS and CDR2 YFSETQ. V was trimmed by 2 bases and J by 0 bases, leaving 5 bases between them. The CDR3 is made up of 13 amino acids.

The rearrangement joins TRBV19 to TRBJ2-1; TRBD1 matches 7 bases. V lost 5 bases to trimming and J lost 2 bases; unmatched junction nucleotides: 12. This CDR3 comprises 17 residues. Germline V gene lookup returns CDR1 LNHDA and CDR2 SQIVND (reference sequence). CDR3: CASSPWTGYRPYNEQFF. The CDR3 DNA is TGTGCCAGTAGTCCTTGGACAGGATACCGCCCCTACAATGAGCAGTTCTTC.

This clone was seen a handful of times. The V and J genes are TRBV29-1 and TRBJ2-1, with 8 bases aligning to TRBD1. CDR3 length equals 14 residues. CDR1 and CDR2 (germline): SQVTM, ANQGSEA. V lost 7 bases, J lost 4 bases, and 9 bases stayed unmatched. The CDR3 is CSARTDRAYNEQFF. CDR3 nucleotides: TGCAGCGCCAGGACGGACAGGGCTTACAATGAGCAGTTCTTC.

V usage is TRBV6-1 and J usage is TRBJ2-1; 8 bases map to TRBD2. The trim removed 6 bases at V and 0 bases at J, leaving 4 bases unmatched. CDR1 and CDR2 from the germline V gene are MNHNS and SASEGT. This CDR3 spans 15 amino acids. This CDR3 is CASRRRGGSYNEQFF. The CDR3 DNA is TGTGCCAGCAGGAGACGGGGGGGCTCCTACAATGAGCAGTTCTTC.

The rearrangement uses TRBV7-9 and TRBJ2-1; D is perhaps TRBD2 (6 bases). CDR1 is SEHNR and CDR2 is FQNEAQ in the germline V gene (reference sequence). CDR3 length equals 16 residues. Trimming pared 1 base from V and 6 bases from J, leaving 16 bases between. The CDR3 DNA sequence: TGTGCCAGCAGCTTAGGATACAGCGAGCGGGTCAATGAGCAGTTCTTC. Its protein is CASSLGYSERVNEQFF.

In its sample, this clone was seen a few times. The chain recombines TRBV7-2 with TRBJ2-7; D gene unclear. Trimming removed 5 bases from V and 3 bases from J, with 11 bases in between. Germline V gene sequence: CDR1 SGHTA, CDR2 FQGNSA. CDR3 length equals 13 residues. As DNA, the CDR3 is TGTGCCAGCAGCCTCGACAATATCTACGAGCAGTACTTC. Translating it yields CASSLDNIYEQYF. The variable domain in full, completed from reference TRBV7-2 and TRBJ2-7, reads GAGVSQSPSNKVTEKGKDVELRCDPISGHTALYWYRQSLGQGLEFLIYFQGNSAPDKSGLPSDRFSAERTGGSVSTLTIQRTQQEDSAVYLCASSLDNIYEQYFGPGTRLTVT.

This chain links TRBV7-2 with TRBJ1-5; a possible D gene is TRBD1 (5 bases). The V end lost 4 bases, the J end lost 0 bases, and 16 bases lay between the germline ends. This CDR3 is built from 17 residues. Germline V gene data show CDR1 as SGHTA and CDR2 as FQGNSA. The CDR3 loop is CASSYLPTDYSNQPQHF. The CDR3 DNA is TGTGCCAGCAGCTATCTCCCGACAGATTATAGCAATCAGCCCCAGCATTTT.

The chain combines TRBV7-6 with TRBJ2-3; possibly TRBD2 for D (5 bases). CDR1 and CDR2 from the germline V gene are SGHVS and FNYEAQ. The CDR3 is made up of 16 amino acids. Deletions cut 4 bases from V and 0 bases from J, with 14 bases between. The CDR3 DNA sequence: TGTGCCAGCAGCTCCCCCCCCGGGGTTAGCACAGATACGCAGTATTTT. It translates to CASSSPPGVSTDTQYF.

This clone was detected only a few times. This chain uses TRBV18 with TRBJ2-1, with 7 positions matching TRBD2. The CDR3 covers 14 residues. V was pared by 8 bases and J by 3 bases, with 7 bases of the junction left unmatched. The germline V gene encodes CDR1 KGHSH and CDR2 LQKENI. CDR3 in amino acids: CASGAGPHYNEQFF. CDR3 in DNA: TGTGCCAGCGGAGCGGGGCCCCACTACAATGAGCAGTTCTTC.

This clone was observed a few times. The chain is built from TRBV9 and TRBJ2-7, with D possibly matching TRBD2 (6 bases). CDR1 and CDR2 from the germline V gene are SGDLS and YYNGEE. Trimming pared 7 bases from V and 0 bases from J, leaving 14 bases between. The CDR3 runs 14 residues. The CDR3 nucleotides are TGTGCCAGCGGAGGGGCGAAGAGCTCCTACGAGCAGTACTTC. Translation: CASGGAKSSYEQYF.

This clone was observed a handful of times. The chain uses TRBV5-1 and TRBJ2-6, with a possible D match to TRBD2 (5 bases). V was clipped by 0 bases and J by 2 bases, with 9 bases between them. The CDR3 length is 16 residues. Per the germline V gene, CDR1 is SGHRS and CDR2 is YFSETQ. CDR3 loop: CASSLARGPGANVLTF. For the CDR3, the DNA is TGCGCCAGCAGCTTGGCCAGAGGGCCTGGGGCCAACGTCCTGACTTTC.

The chain recombines TRBV5-1 with TRBJ2-3; 10 bases agree with TRBD2. The CDR3 sequence is 16 residues long. Germline loops: CDR1 SGHRS, CDR2 YFSETQ. The V and J ends lost 1 base and 0 bases, in that order; junction bases with no gene match: 2. The CDR3 reads CASSLTSGTSTDTQYF. The CDR3 DNA sequence: TGCGCCAGCAGCTTGACTAGCGGGACCAGCACAGATACGCAGTATTTT.

This clone was counted only a few times. The rearrangement joins TRBV18 to TRBJ2-1; D not certain. CDR1 KGHSH and CDR2 LQKENI come from the germline V gene. The CDR3 spans 11 residues. Trimming took 6 bases from V and 15 from J, leaving 15 bases between them. For the CDR3, the DNA is TGTGCCAGCTCTTACCGACTCCGCCCGTTCTTC. Translation: CASSYRLRPFF.

The chain couples TRBV2 to TRBJ2-3, with TRBD1 matching 7 bases. In germline, CDR1 is SNHLY, CDR2 FYNNEI. The CDR3 spans 17 residues. V shed 5 bases and J 0 bases; nucleotides not matched to a gene: 11. In DNA form, the CDR3 reads TGTGCCAGCAGTAAGGGGGCTGCGAGCCTCAGCACAGATACGCAGTATTTT. It specifies CASSKGAASLSTDTQYF.

The V gene is TRBV7-7, the J gene TRBJ2-2; 13 bases line up with TRBD2. The CDR3 is 17 residues long. Trimming removed 5 bases from V and 2 bases from J; junction bases left unmatched: 5. CDR1 and CDR2 (germline): SSHAT, FNYEAQ (reference sequence). CDR3 sequence (DNA): TGTGCCAGCAGCAGCGGACTAGCGGGAGTAAACACCGGGGAGCTGTTTTTT. Its protein product is CASSSGLAGVNTGELFF.

The chain combines TRBV5-1 with TRBJ2-6; D perhaps matches TRBD1 (6 bases). In germline, CDR1 is SGHRS, CDR2 YFSETQ. The V end lost 0 bases, the J end lost 3 bases, and 10 bases lay between the germline ends. The CDR3 has 16 amino acids. DNA of the CDR3: TGCGCCAGCAGCTTGGGACAGGTTGTTGGGGCCAACGTCCTGACTTTC. Translation: CASSLGQVVGANVLTF. Combining the CDR3 with reference TRBV5-1 and TRBJ2-6 gives the whole variable domain KAGVTQTPRYLIKTRGQQVTLSCSPISGHRSVSWYQQTPGQGLQFLFEYFSETQRNKGNFPGRFSGRQFSNSRSEMNVSTLELGDSALYLCASSLGQVVGANVLTFGAGSRLTVL.

This sequence joins TRBV2 and TRBJ2-3; D ambiguous. The CDR3 contains 13 residues. V was cut by 4 bases and J by 0 bases, with 5 bases left in between. In germline, CDR1 is SNHLY, CDR2 FYNNEI. CDR3 loop: CASSVGSTDTQYF. The CDR3 nucleotides are TGTGCCAGCAGTGTCGGTAGCACAGATACGCAGTATTTT.